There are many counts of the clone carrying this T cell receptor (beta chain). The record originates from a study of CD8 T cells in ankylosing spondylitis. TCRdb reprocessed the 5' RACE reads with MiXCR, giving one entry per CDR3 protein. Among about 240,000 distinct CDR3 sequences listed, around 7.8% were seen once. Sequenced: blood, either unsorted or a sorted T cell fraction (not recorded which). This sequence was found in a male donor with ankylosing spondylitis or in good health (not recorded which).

The CDR3 DNA reads TGCGCCAGCAGCTTGGAGGCCGATTATGGCTACACCTTC. The encoded protein is CASSLEADYGYTF. The gene calls are TRBV5-1 and TRBJ1-2; D call uncertain. The germline V gene has CDR1 SGHRS and CDR2 YFSETQ. The CDR3 runs to 13 residues. Trimming pared 0 bases from V and 5 bases from J, leaving 8 bases between.